This section outlines one TCR beta chain sequence together with its context. No antigen is known for it. No clone much larger than this one lies a single base away; base qualities are absent. Including the terminal cysteine and phenylalanine, the CDR3 comprises 15 residues. The sequence is cut down to CDR3 DNA, 45 bases in frame from base 1. The sample comes from a study of early stage breast cancer tumors (dated by TCRdb to the late 2010s). Broadly, across the study: Of the roughly 17 invasive breast tumors, some twelve were found to be estrogen receptor-positive, progesterone receptor-positive and HER2-negative. The samples as a whole yielded under 3,500,000 detected templates, corresponding to over a million unique clonotypes. Most of the 12 ER+/PR+/HER2- tumors were invasive ductal carcinomas, while the other four were invasive lobular carcinomas. On average, each sample had roughly 9.7-fold read coverage. Study-wide findings and limitations: Bulk genomic DNA sequencing of unsorted cells missed chain pairing and functional markers such as CD4, CD8 and FOXP3. Repertoires from blood and normal breast were more alike than repertoires from blood and tumor, and in about 90% of the 16 patients, comparing each tissue with blood separated tumor from normal. Compared with adjacent normal breast tissue, tumors had higher clonality and approximately 2.5-fold greater T cell density. Enriched TCRB sequences shared across patients were found to be mostly commonly generated sequences that were unlikely to play an important role in the tumor microenvironment. Because the cohort was small, analysis by tumor subtype was not possible.

About 18-55 mg of tumor tissue was diced and typically yielded more than 2.5 ug of DNA. The study profiled bulk TCR beta-chain repertoires in matched peripheral blood, tumor and adjacent normal breast tissue taken from approximately 16 patients with early-stage breast cancer. Once resection was done, tumor tissue identified by eye was cut out and put into prechilled RNAlater. Using a TissueLyser II, about 18-55 mg of tumor tissue was diced and homogenized in RLTplus buffer with beta-mercaptoethanol and antifoaming agent. The Qiagen AllPrep DNA/RNA Mini kit was used for genomic DNA extraction. Two independent genomic DNA replicates were amplified for each sample, with around 0.5 ug used for blood and about 1.5 ug for tumor or normal breast. Following the manufacturer's instructions, the ImmunoSeq Intro kit was used to carry out TCRB sequencing on genomic DNA. The multiplex PCR ran for roughly 29 cycles using proprietary primers and spike-in control sequences for absolute quantification. Single-end 150-bp reads were used to sequence an 87-bp fragment spanning the CDR3 and the flanking V and J genes. Seven samples, with two replicates for each sample, were multiplexed per lane of an Illumina MiSeq using version 3.0 chemistry. The paper's processing steps were these. The vendor's proprietary pipeline processed the raw data and merged both replicates into a single result for each sample. To define clonotypes, the study grouped productive rearrangements that shared the V-gene family, CDR3 amino acid sequence and J-gene segment. To compute clonality, the normalized Shannon entropy (Pielou evenness) of TCRB abundances was subtracted from 1. T cell density was estimated by dividing total templates by the number of input cells inferred from the DNA input amount. Recon, run with its default parameters, was used to estimate overall repertoire diversity and clonality. A clonotype was considered tumor-enriched if its abundance in tumor exceeded 0.1% and was at least 32-fold higher than its abundance in normal breast. TCRdb took this table from immuneACCESS and kept in-frame rearrangements with V and J called. Such tables lack part of the clones; where checked against another copy, unresolved V genes explain under half of the gap, and the rest is unexplained. D and trimming were read from the DNA, whereas the V and J calls and clone size are those reported in that table. The sample table records about 7,600 clones; more than 50% of these occur just once. The biggest ten clones account for 5.5% to 8% of the sample.

This chain joins TRBV1 to TRBJ1-2; the table's TRBD1 call for D was not verified on the DNA. TRBV1 is assigned pseudogene status. The clonotype comes from a person aged 65-85 years with breast cancer. The sample taken for sequencing was breast tumor tissue. The CDR3 here reads CTSSQVGRTNYGYTF. In nucleotide form, the sequence is TGCACCAGCAGCCAAGTAGGTCGGACAAACTATGGCTACACCTTC.